These 4 T cell receptor beta chains share one sample of origin, sequenced in a study of blood T cell repertoires in COVID-19. The assay was immunoSEQ multiplex PCR, and TCRdb's table has in-frame clones only and misses some. This table holds 250,000 to 350,000 clones, around 90% found once. Sequencing was performed on peripheral blood. The source of these receptors is a woman aged 40 to 50 who had recovered from COVID-19.

The V and J genes are TRBV3-1 (or the pseudogene TRBV3-2) and TRBJ2-3; TRBD1 aligns across 7 bases. CDR3 length: 13 amino acids. Germline values: CDR1 LGHDT, CDR2 YNNKEL (reference sequence). Germline trimming cut 0 bases from V and 12 bases from J; bases unmatched to any gene: 6. The CDR3 DNA is TGTGCCAGCAGCCAAGAATCCGGGACAGCTCAGTATTTT. As protein: CASSQESGTAQYF.

This clone was seen only once. This chain links TRBV28 with TRBJ2-7, with TRBD2 matching over 8 bases. CDR3 length equals 15 residues. Germline lookup yields CDR1 MDHEN and CDR2 SYDVKM. Trimming removed 2 bases from V and 9 bases from J; junction bases left unmatched: 12. CDR3 bases: TGTGCCAGCAGTTTAACAGGCCCGGGGCTAGCGGGGCAGTACTTC. It is translated as CASSLTGPGLAGQYF. The full variable domain, rest sourced from reference TRBV28 and TRBJ2-7, is DVKVTQSSRYLVKRTGEKVFLECVQDMDHENMFWYRQDPGLGLRLIYFSYDVKMKEKGDIPEGYSVSREKKERFSLILESASTNQTSMYLCASSLTGPGLAGQYFGPGTRLTVT.

CDR3 DNA sequence: TGTGCCAGCATAGGACAGGCGAACTCTGGAAACACCATATATTTT. Translated: CASIGQANSGNTIYF. This rearrangement joins TRBV6-5 to TRBJ1-3; 7 bases map to TRBD1. With V trimmed by 7 bases and J by 0 bases, 6 bases remained unmatched. CDR1 and CDR2 from the germline V gene are MNHEY and SVGAGI. CDR3 length: 15 residues.

This chain links TRBV7-9 with TRBJ1-5, with D unresolved. Per germline, CDR1 SEHNR and CDR2 FQNEAQ (reference sequence). With 5 bases removed from V and 0 bases from J, the gap between germline ends came to 5 bases. CDR3 size: 13 residues. The CDR3 DNA reads TGTGCCAGCAGCGGAGGTAGCAATCAGCCCCAGCATTTT. Amino acids: CASSGGSNQPQHF.